These 29 T cell receptor beta chains originate from one sample sequenced in a study of blood T cell repertoires in COVID-19. Sequencing used immunoSEQ multiplex PCR; TCRdb keeps in-frame clones, though not all of them. The sample lists about 8,500 clones; around 88% were seen once. Sequenced: peripheral blood. These TCRs come from a human donor with active COVID-19. The donor label of this sample is uncertain.

The chain couples TRBV9 to TRBJ1-6; 9 positions match TRBD1. Germline CDR1 reads SGDLS; CDR2 reads YYNGEE. The CDR3 totals 15 residues. V shed 4 bases, J shed 9 bases, and the junction held 8 bases outside the gene matches. The CDR3 coding sequence is TGTGCCAGCAGCCCCCGGACAGGGGAGGTTTCACCCCTCCACTTT. As protein: CASSPRTGEVSPLHF.

The J gene is TRBJ2-2, the V gene TRBV4-2, with D possibly matching TRBD2 (5 bases). The germline V gene encodes CDR1 LGHNA and CDR2 YNFKEQ. The CDR3 has 15 residues. V was clipped by 0 bases and J by 4 bases, with 9 bases between them. The CDR3 sequence is CASSQDSSGTGELFF. The CDR3 DNA is TGTGCCAGCAGCCAAGATTCCAGCGGCACCGGGGAGCTGTTTTTT.

The chain couples TRBV27 to TRBJ2-1; TRBD2 aligns across 10 bases. V shed 5 bases, J shed 10 bases, and the junction held 14 bases outside the gene matches. Germline loops: CDR1 MNHEY, CDR2 SMNVEV (reference sequence). The CDR3 spans 16 residues. Here the CDR3 DNA reads TGTGCCAGCAGTCCCTTAGCGGGGGGCCCTTTTGAGGAGCAGTTCTTC. The encoded protein is CASSPLAGGPFEEQFF.

The CDR3 sequence is CASSLRRGGTEAFF. The CDR3 coding sequence is TGTGCCAGCAGCTTAAGAAGGGGGGGCACTGAAGCTTTCTTT. This chain connects TRBV7-9 to TRBJ1-1; the D gene is possibly TRBD1 (6 bases). The germline CDR1 and CDR2 sequences are SEHNR and FQNEAQ (reference sequence). The CDR3 has 14 residues. Trimming cost V 2 bases and J 4 bases, with 11 bases left between them.

The chain employs TRBV5-5 and TRBJ1-6; no reliable D call. Germline values: CDR1 SGHKS, CDR2 YYEKEE (reference sequence). V was clipped by 4 bases and J by 4 bases, with 15 bases between them. CDR3 length: 16 amino acids. The CDR3 DNA reads TGTGCCAGCAGCCTAGAGTTCGGATCTTATAATTCACCCCTCCACTTT. It yields the protein CASSLEFGSYNSPLHF.

The chain uses TRBV7-8 and TRBJ2-2; 13 bases agree with TRBD2. The CDR3 extends over 16 amino acids. Per the germline V gene, CDR1 is SGHVS and CDR2 is FQNEAQ. The V gene end was trimmed by 6 bases and the J gene end by 6 bases; junction bases not matched to a gene: 7. The CDR3 bases are TGTGCCAGCAGACCTACTAGCGGGGGGGCCGCCGGGGAGCTGTTTTTT. Protein: CASRPTSGGAAGELFF.

The chain is built from TRBV6-1 and TRBJ2-7, with 9 nucleotides matching TRBD2. V was pared by 1 base and J by 0 bases, with 1 base of the junction left unmatched. The CDR3 has 15 amino acids. The germline V gene has CDR1 MNHNS and CDR2 SASEGT. The CDR3 loop is CASSEDSGSSYEQYV. The CDR3 bases are TGTGCCAGCAGTGAAGATAGCGGGAGCTCCTACGAGCAGTACGTC.

Only one count was recorded for this clone. The genes are TRBV6-5 and TRBJ2-1; TRBD2 matches 9 bases. Looked up from germline, CDR1 is MNHEY and CDR2 is SVGAGI. Unmatched junction bases numbered 11, after V lost 6 bases and J lost 8 bases. The CDR3 has 15 residues. DNA for the CDR3: TGTGCCAGCAGCCGAAAAACGACTAGCGGTGATGAGCAGTTCTTC. Its translation: CASSRKTTSGDEQFF.

The chain recombines TRBV14 with TRBJ2-1; 9 bases align to TRBD1. CDR1 is SGHDN and CDR2 is FVKESK in the germline V gene. There are 16 residues in the CDR3. Trimming removed 5 bases from V and 5 bases from J; junction bases left unmatched: 10. This CDR3 is CASSRVPGQGDNEQFF. The CDR3 DNA reads as TGTGCCAGCAGCAGAGTACCGGGACAGGGAGACAATGAGCAGTTCTTC.

This chain joins TRBV7-8 and TRBJ2-1; TRBD2 is a possible D gene (5 bases). Germline loops: CDR1 SGHVS, CDR2 FQNEAQ. The CDR3 is 15 amino acids. The V end was cut by 4 bases, the J end by 6 bases, with 16 bases between. The CDR3 protein is CASSSSGGGVNEQFF. The CDR3 DNA is TGTGCCAGCAGCTCCAGCGGCGGAGGTGTCAATGAGCAGTTCTTC.

V and J are TRBV7-9 and TRBJ2-5; tentatively, D is TRBD2 (5 bases). Germline lookup yields CDR1 SEHNR and CDR2 FQNEAQ (reference sequence). The CDR3 spans 12 residues. V lost 1 base to trimming and J lost 9 bases, with 9 bases between them. CDR3 in amino acids: CASSLVTGAQYF. The DNA for the CDR3 is TGTGCCAGCAGCTTAGTGACCGGGGCCCAGTACTTC.

This clone was seen only a few times. The rearrangement links TRBV4-3 to TRBJ1-2; D is perhaps TRBD1 (5 bases). This CDR3 has 16 residues. Trimming cost V 1 base and J 1 base, with 13 bases left between them. CDR1 is LGHNA, CDR2 YSLEER, per germline. CDR3 in DNA: TGCGCCAGCAGCCAAGCAGGTGCAGGGAATAACTATGGCTACACCTTC. This sequence encodes CASSQAGAGNNYGYTF.

In this sample, this clone turned up a few times. The V gene is TRBV20-1, the J gene TRBJ2-1, with 10 bases aligning to TRBD2. The CDR3 spans 16 residues. J was trimmed by 7 bases and V by 3 bases; bases with no gene match: 12. The V gene's germline CDR1 is DFQATT and CDR2 SNEGSKA (reference sequence). The CDR3 region is CSASPSGSSVANEQFF. The CDR3, as DNA: TGCAGTGCTAGTCCTAGCGGGAGCTCGGTGGCAAATGAGCAGTTCTTC.

The V call is TRBV7-3, the J call TRBJ2-3; 9 bases map to TRBD2. V was pared by 2 bases and J by 5 bases, with 5 bases of the junction left unmatched. The germline CDR1 and CDR2 sequences are SGHTA and FQGTGA. The CDR3 spans 15 residues. The CDR3 sequence is CASSLAGGQIDTQYF. DNA for the CDR3: TGTGCCAGCAGCTTAGCGGGGGGGCAGATAGATACGCAGTATTTT.

This chain joins TRBV4-3 and TRBJ2-5; D may be TRBD1 (6 bases). V was shortened by 0 bases and J by 2 bases, with 22 bases between the two germline ends. Germline V gene lookup returns CDR1 LGHNA and CDR2 YSLEER. This CDR3 has 19 residues. In DNA, the CDR3 is TGCGCCAGCAGCCAAGATAGGAACCTTTTTTACAGGGAACAAGAGACCCAGTACTTC. It yields the protein CASSQDRNLFYREQETQYF.

The chain uses TRBV5-1 and TRBJ2-1; 9 nucleotides align to TRBD1. The V gene end was trimmed by 0 bases and the J gene end by 5 bases; junction bases not matched to a gene: 6. This CDR3 has 16 amino acids. In germline, CDR1 is SGHRS, CDR2 YFSETQ. CDR3 DNA: TGCGCCAGCAGCTTGGCCACGGGACAGGGAAACAATGAGCAGTTCTTC. Amino acids: CASSLATGQGNNEQFF.

This clone is termed medium-sized (0.01 to 0.1%). The chain combines TRBV21-1 with TRBJ2-7; the table's D call, TRBD1, was not checked against the DNA. TRBV21-1 constitutes a pseudogene. The CDR3 has 13 residues. In nucleotides, the CDR3 is TGTGCCAGCAGCTCCCAGGGTTCCTACGAGCAGTACGTC. This codes for CASSSQGSYEQYV.

The chain employs TRBV9 and TRBJ1-5; 11 bases agree with TRBD1. Germline loops: CDR1 SGDLS, CDR2 YYNGEE. Trimming took 2 bases from V and 8 from J; bases not matched to a gene: 3. This CDR3 is 14 amino acids long. CDR3 sequence (DNA): TGTGCCAGCAGCGTGGCGGGACAGGGGGAGCCCCAGCATTTT. Translation: CASSVAGQGEPQHF.

The CDR3 bases are TGTGCCAGCAGCACCTACACAGATACGCAGTATTTT. Translated, it gives CASSTYTDTQYF. The rearrangement uses TRBV9 and TRBJ2-3; no definite D call. Between the trimmed V and J ends, which lost 4 bases and 2 bases, there was a span of 5 bases. The CDR3 runs to 12 residues. Germline V gene sequence: CDR1 SGDLS, CDR2 YYNGEE.

This chain connects TRBV6-4 to TRBJ2-3; a possible D gene is TRBD2 (5 bases). Trimming removed 0 bases at V and 3 bases at J, with 7 bases between. CDR1 and CDR2 (germline): MRHNA, SNTAGT. CDR3 length equals 14 residues. The CDR3 DNA sequence: TGTGCCAGCAGTGACTCTAGCGAGACAGATACGCAGTATTTT. Translation gives CASSDSSETDTQYF.

V usage is TRBV11-3 and J usage is TRBJ2-3, with D possibly being TRBD2 (6 bases). The CDR3 runs 15 residues. From germline, CDR1 is SGHNT and CDR2 YENEEA. Deletions cut 4 bases from V and 4 bases from J, with 15 bases between. DNA for the CDR3: TGTGCCAGCAGCTGGGGGACTGACACGTCAGATACGCAGTATTTT. Translated: CASSWGTDTSDTQYF.

This chain joins TRBV12-5 and TRBJ2-2; perhaps TRBD2 as D (6 bases). V was cut by 4 bases and J by 0 bases, with 9 bases left in between. CDR1 LGHNT and CDR2 FRNRAP come from the germline V gene. This CDR3 has 15 amino acids. CDR3 sequence reads: CASGSPGANTGELFF. CDR3 sequence (DNA): TGTGCTAGTGGTTCCCCGGGAGCGAACACCGGGGAGCTGTTTTTT. Full variable domain (outside the CDR3, taken from reference TRBV12-5 and TRBJ2-2): DARVTQTPRHKVTEMGQEVTMRCQPILGHNTVFWYRQTMMQGLELLAYFRNRAPLDDSGMPKDRFSAEMPDATLATLKIQPSEPRDSAVYFCASGSPGANTGELFFGEGSRLTVL.

This sequence joins TRBV27 and TRBJ1-1; D gene uncertain. V dropped 3 bases and J dropped 1 base, with 6 bases sitting between them. Germline assignment: CDR1 MNHEY and CDR2 SMNVEV (reference sequence). The CDR3 runs to 13 residues. The CDR3 loop reads CASSFFRNTEAFF. CDR3 nucleotide sequence: TGTGCCAGCAGTTTCTTCCGGAACACTGAAGCTTTCTTT.

The chain couples TRBV7-3 to TRBJ2-1; 7 bases fit TRBD1. This CDR3 region has 15 residues. Losses at the gene ends were 1 base for V and 6 bases for J; bases not matched to a gene: 6. Germline V gives CDR1 SGHTA, CDR2 FQGTGA. The CDR3 DNA sequence: TGTGCCAGCAGCTTAAATGGGGGACAGTTCAATGAGCAGTTCTTC. It encodes CASSLNGGQFNEQFF.

V gene TRBV14 combines with J gene TRBJ1-2, with D possibly matching TRBD1 (5 bases). Germline CDR1 reads SGHDN; CDR2 reads FVKESK. CDR3 length: 15 amino acids. The V end lost 2 bases, the J end lost 4 bases, and 14 bases lay between the germline ends. The CDR3: CASSQKRHRPYGYTF. In nucleotides, the CDR3 is TGTGCCAGCAGCCAAAAAAGGCACAGGCCCTATGGCTACACCTTC. Based on the CDR3 plus reference TRBV14 and TRBJ1-2, the full variable domain is EAGVTQFPSHSVIEKGQTVTLRCDPISGHDNLYWYRRVMGKEIKFLLHFVKESKQDESGMPNNRFLAERTGGTYSTLKVQPAELEDSGVYFCASSQKRHRPYGYTFGSGTRLTVV.

This sequence joins TRBV4-3 and TRBJ2-3; 7 nucleotides line up with TRBD2. V dropped 0 bases and J dropped 6; count of bases not matched to a gene: 12. The CDR3 has 17 residues. Germline assignment: CDR1 LGHNA and CDR2 YSLEER. CDR3: CASSQDARSGGLDTQYF. CDR3 bases: TGCGCCAGCAGCCAAGATGCTCGTTCGGGAGGATTGGATACGCAGTATTTT.

This clone appeared a single time. J is TRBJ2-2 and V is TRBV6-5; 8 bases line up with TRBD1. The ends lost 8 bases at V and 2 bases at J; junction bases unmatched: 7. The germline V gene encodes CDR1 MNHEY and CDR2 SVGAGI. The CDR3 spans 15 residues. CDR3 nucleotides: TGTGCCAGCGAACGGACAGGGCCCAACACCGGGGAGCTGTTTTTT. Residues: CASERTGPNTGELFF.

This clone was recorded a few times. The chain has TRBV3-1 (or the pseudogene TRBV3-2) and TRBJ2-3; 10 bases align to TRBD2. Germline values: CDR1 LGHDT, CDR2 YNNKEL (reference sequence). With V trimmed by 4 bases and J by 2 bases, 6 bases remained unmatched. The CDR3 sequence is 16 residues long. The chain's CDR3 is CASSLATSGNTDTQYF. The CDR3 DNA reads as TGTGCCAGCAGCCTCGCCACTAGCGGGAACACAGATACGCAGTATTTT.

In DNA form, the CDR3 reads TGCGCCAGCAGCCAAGTTCAGGGTTATACTGAAGCTTTCTTT. Protein product: CASSQVQGYTEAFF. The chain links TRBV4-1 to TRBJ1-1; tentatively, D is TRBD1 (5 bases). The CDR3 is 14 amino acids. The V end was cut by 1 base, the J end by 5 bases, with 11 bases between. Germline V gene data show CDR1 as MGHRA and CDR2 as YSYEKL.